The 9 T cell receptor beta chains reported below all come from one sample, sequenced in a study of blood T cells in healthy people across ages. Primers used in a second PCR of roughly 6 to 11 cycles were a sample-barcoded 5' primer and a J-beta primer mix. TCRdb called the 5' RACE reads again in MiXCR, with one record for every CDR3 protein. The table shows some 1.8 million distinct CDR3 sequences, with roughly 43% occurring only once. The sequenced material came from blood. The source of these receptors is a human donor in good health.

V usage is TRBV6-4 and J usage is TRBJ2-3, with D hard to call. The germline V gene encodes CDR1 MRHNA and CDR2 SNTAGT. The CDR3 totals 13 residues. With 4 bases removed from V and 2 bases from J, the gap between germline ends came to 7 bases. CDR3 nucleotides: TGTGCCAGCAGTGCAGAGCTCACAGATACGCAGTATTTT. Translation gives CASSAELTDTQYF.

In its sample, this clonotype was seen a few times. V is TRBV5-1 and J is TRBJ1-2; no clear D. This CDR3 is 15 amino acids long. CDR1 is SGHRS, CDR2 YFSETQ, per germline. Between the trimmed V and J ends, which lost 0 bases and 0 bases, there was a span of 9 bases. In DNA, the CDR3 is TGCGCCAGCAGCTTGGGTTACAGCACTAACTATGGCTACACCTTC. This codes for CASSLGYSTNYGYTF.

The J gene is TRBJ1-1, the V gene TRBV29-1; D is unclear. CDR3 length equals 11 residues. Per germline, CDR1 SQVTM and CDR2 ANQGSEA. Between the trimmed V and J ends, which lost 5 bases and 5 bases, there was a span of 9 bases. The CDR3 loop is CSVRSETEAFF. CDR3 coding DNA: TGCAGCGTTCGATCGGAGACTGAAGCTTTCTTT.

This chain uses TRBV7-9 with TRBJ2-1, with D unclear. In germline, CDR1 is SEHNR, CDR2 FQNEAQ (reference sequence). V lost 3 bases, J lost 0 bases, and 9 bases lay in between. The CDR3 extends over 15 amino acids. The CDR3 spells CASSFLTSSYNEQFF. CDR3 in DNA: TGTGCCAGCAGCTTTTTAACAAGCTCCTACAATGAGCAGTTCTTC. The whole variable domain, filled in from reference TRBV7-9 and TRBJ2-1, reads DTGVSQNPRHKITKRGQNVTFRCDPISEHNRLYWYRQTLGQGPEFLTYFQNEAQLEKSRLLSDRFSAERPKGSFSTLEIQRTEQGDSAMYLCASSFLTSSYNEQFFGPGTRLTVL.

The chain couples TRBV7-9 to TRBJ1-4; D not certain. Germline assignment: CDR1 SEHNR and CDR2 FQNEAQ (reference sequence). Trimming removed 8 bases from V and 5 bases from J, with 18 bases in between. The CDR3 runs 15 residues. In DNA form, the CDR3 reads TGTGCCAGCGGACGGACCGGACGCCCAAATGAAAAACTGTTTTTT. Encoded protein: CASGRTGRPNEKLFF.

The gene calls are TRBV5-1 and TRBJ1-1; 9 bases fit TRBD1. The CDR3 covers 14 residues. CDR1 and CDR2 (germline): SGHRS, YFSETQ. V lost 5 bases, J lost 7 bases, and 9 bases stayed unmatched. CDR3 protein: CASSKSGQGSEAFF. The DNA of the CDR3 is TGCGCCAGCAGTAAGTCCGGACAGGGGAGTGAAGCTTTCTTT. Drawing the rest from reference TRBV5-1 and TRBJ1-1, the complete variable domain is KAGVTQTPRYLIKTRGQQVTLSCSPISGHRSVSWYQQTPGQGLQFLFEYFSETQRNKGNFPGRFSGRQFSNSRSEMNVSTLELGDSALYLCASSKSGQGSEAFFGQGTRLTVV.

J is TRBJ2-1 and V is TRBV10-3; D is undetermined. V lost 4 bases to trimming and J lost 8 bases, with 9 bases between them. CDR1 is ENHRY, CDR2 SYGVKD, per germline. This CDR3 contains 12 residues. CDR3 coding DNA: TGTGCCATCAGTGCGGCAGCAGATGAGCAGTTCTTC. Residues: CAISAAADEQFF.

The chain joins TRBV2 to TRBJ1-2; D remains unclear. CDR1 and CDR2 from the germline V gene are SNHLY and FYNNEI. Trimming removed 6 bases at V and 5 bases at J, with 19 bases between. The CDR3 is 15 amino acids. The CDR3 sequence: CASSDPSGPVYGYTF. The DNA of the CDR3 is TGTGCCAGCAGCGACCCCTCTGGACCGGTTTATGGCTACACCTTC.

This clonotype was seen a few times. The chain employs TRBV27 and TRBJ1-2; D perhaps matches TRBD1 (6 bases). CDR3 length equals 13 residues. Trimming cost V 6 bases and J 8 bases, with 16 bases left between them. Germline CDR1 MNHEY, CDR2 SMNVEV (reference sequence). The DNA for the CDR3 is TGTGCCAGCAGCCCACGACAGGTGGAGGGCTACACCTTC. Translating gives CASSPRQVEGYTF.